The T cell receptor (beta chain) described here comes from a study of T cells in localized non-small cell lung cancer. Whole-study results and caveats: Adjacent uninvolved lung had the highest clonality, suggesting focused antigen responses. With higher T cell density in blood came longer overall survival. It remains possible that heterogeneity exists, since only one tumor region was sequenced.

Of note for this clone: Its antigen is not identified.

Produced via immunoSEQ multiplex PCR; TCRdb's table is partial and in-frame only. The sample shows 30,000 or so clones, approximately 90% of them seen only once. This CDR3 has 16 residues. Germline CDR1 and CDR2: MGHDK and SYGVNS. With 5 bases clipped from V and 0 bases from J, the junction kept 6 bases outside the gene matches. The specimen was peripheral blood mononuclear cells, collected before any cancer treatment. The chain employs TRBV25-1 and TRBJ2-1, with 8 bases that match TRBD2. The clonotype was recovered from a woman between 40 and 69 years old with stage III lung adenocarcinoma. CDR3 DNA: TGTGCCAGCAGTCCACATAGCGGGACCTCCTACAATGAGCAGTTCTTC. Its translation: CASSPHSGTSYNEQFF. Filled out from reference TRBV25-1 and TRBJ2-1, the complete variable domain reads EADIYQTPRYLVIGTGKKITLECSQTMGHDKMYWYQQDPGMELHLIHYSYGVNSTEKGDLSSESTVSRIRTEHFPLTLESARPSHTSQYLCASSPHSGTSYNEQFFGPGTRLTVL.